Each of the 32 T cell receptor beta chains below was sequenced from the same sample in a study of Ad26.COV2.S vaccination and SARS-CoV-2 variants. Treatment meaning: some 20 received Ad26.COV2.S at low or high dose, single or two shots; roughly five received placebo; per-sample allocation not given. Sampling occurred on day 63 after the first vaccine or placebo injection. Only in-frame clones appear in the TCRdb table, and some are missing; sequencing was by immunoSEQ multiplex PCR. The data show roughly 300,000 clones, with about 87% seen just once and 6.4% held by the top ten. The source was peripheral blood, collected in a trial of Ad26.COV2.S vaccine versus placebo. The receptors were gathered from a person between 18 and 59 years old who received the Ad26.COV2.S COVID-19 vaccine or a placebo.

The chain couples TRBV27 to TRBJ2-7; no clear D. V was shortened by 4 bases and J by 3 bases, with 13 bases between the two germline ends. CDR1 and CDR2 from the germline V gene are MNHEY and SMNVEV (reference sequence). This CDR3 has 14 amino acids. The CDR3 loop is CASSSRDLRYEQYF. CDR3 nucleotide sequence: TGTGCCAGCAGTTCTAGGGATTTGCGCTACGAGCAGTACTTC.

This chain links TRBV20-1 with TRBJ2-5, with D possibly TRBD2 on 5 matching bases. Per the germline V gene, CDR1 is DFQATT and CDR2 is SNEGSKA (reference sequence). Trimming took off 3 bases at V and 5 bases at J, with 13 bases between the two ends. This CDR3 has 13 amino acids. Written as DNA, the CDR3 is TGCAGTGCTAGTCCCACTAGGTCGGAGACCCAGTACTTC. Protein product: CSASPTRSETQYF.

A few counts support this clone. V and J are TRBV4-2 and TRBJ2-7; D may correspond to TRBD1 or TRBD2 (5 bases each). V lost 0 bases and J 1 base, leaving 10 bases between the germline ends. The length of the CDR3 is 15 residues. Per germline, CDR1 LGHNA and CDR2 YNFKEQ. The CDR3 loop is CASSQEGAGSYEQYF. The CDR3 DNA sequence: TGTGCCAGCAGCCAAGAGGGAGCAGGGTCCTACGAGCAGTACTTC.

This rearrangement joins TRBV30 to TRBJ2-1; 11 bases align to TRBD2. The CDR3 loop spans 13 amino acids. V lost 7 bases and J lost 3; bases outside the gene matches: 2. From germline, CDR1 is GTSNPN and CDR2 SVGIG (reference sequence). The CDR3 spells CALLAGVYNEQFF. The CDR3 nucleotides read TGTGCCTTACTAGCGGGAGTCTACAATGAGCAGTTCTTC.

This clone has a single count. The rearrangement joins TRBV15 to TRBJ2-1; 12 bases fit TRBD2. Trimming cost V 0 bases and J 6 bases; bases outside gene matches: 6. CDR1 is LNHNV and CDR2 is YYDKDF in the germline V gene (reference sequence). CDR3 length: 17 residues. The CDR3 loop is CATSRDRTSGKSNEQFF. The DNA for the CDR3 is TGTGCCACCAGCAGAGATAGGACTAGCGGGAAGTCCAATGAGCAGTTCTTC. The full variable domain, its missing parts supplied by reference TRBV15 and TRBJ2-1, is DAMVIQNPRYQVTQFGKPVTLSCSQTLNHNVMYWYQQKSSQAPKLLFHYYDKDFNNEADTPDNFQSRRPNTSFCFLDIRSPGLGDTAMYLCATSRDRTSGKSNEQFFGPGTRLTVL.

This clone has only one observation. The V and J genes are TRBV7-9 and TRBJ2-3, with 9 bases matching TRBD2. This CDR3 is 15 amino acids long. Trimming removed 3 bases from V and 2 bases from J; junction bases left unmatched: 3. Germline V gives CDR1 SEHNR, CDR2 FQNEAQ (reference sequence). CDR3 loop: CASSLGLAYTDTQYF. The CDR3 region has the DNA TGTGCCAGCAGCTTGGGACTAGCATACACAGATACGCAGTATTTT.

The chain links TRBV5-4 to TRBJ2-5, with 10 bases lining up with TRBD1. CDR1 and CDR2 (germline): SGHNT, YYREEE (reference sequence). V lost 4 bases to trimming and J lost 1 base; unmatched junction nucleotides: 4. The CDR3 runs to 15 residues. CDR3 amino acids: CASSPWTGGQETQYF. DNA for the CDR3: TGTGCCAGCAGCCCATGGACAGGGGGCCAAGAGACCCAGTACTTC.

V and J are TRBV28 and TRBJ1-5; possibly TRBD1 for D (6 bases). The CDR3 is made up of 14 amino acids. V shed 3 bases and J shed 9 bases, with 15 bases lying between them. Germline CDR1 is MDHEN and CDR2 is SYDVKM. DNA for the CDR3: TGTGCCAGCAGTTTGGACAGATTAATTAGGCCCCAGCATTTT. This gives the protein CASSLDRLIRPQHF.

The chain is built from TRBV19 and TRBJ1-6, with TRBD1 matching over 9 bases. CDR1 and CDR2 from the germline V gene are LNHDA and SQIVND (reference sequence). J lost 11 bases, V lost 7 bases, and 9 bases had no gene match. The CDR3 is made up of 14 amino acids. The CDR3 nucleotides are TGTGCCAGTAACGACAGGGGGAGAAGGCCACCCCTCCACTTT. Translating gives CASNDRGRRPPLHF.

The count of this clone is one. V is TRBV10-1 and J is TRBJ2-7; 8 bases are a match to TRBD1. CDR3 length: 15 residues. CDR1 and CDR2 from the germline V gene are WNHNN and SYGVQD (reference sequence). V trimming: 0 bases; J trimming: 4 bases; junction bases outside the gene matches: 5. CDR3: CASSESRTGLYEQYF. CDR3 nucleotide sequence: TGCGCCAGCAGTGAGTCGAGGACAGGGTTATACGAGCAGTACTTC.

The chain employs TRBV30 and TRBJ1-5; D is possibly TRBD1 (5 bases). The CDR3 consists of 15 residues. V lost 0 bases, J lost 2 bases, and 11 bases lay in between. Germline V CDR1 and CDR2: GTSNPN, SVGIG (reference sequence). CDR3 sequence (DNA): TGTGCCTGGAGTGTACGCGCGGGACGCAATCAGCCCCAGCATTTT. Amino acids: CAWSVRAGRNQPQHF.

The rearrangement uses TRBV5-4 and TRBJ2-1; D is unresolved. Between the trimmed V and J ends, which lost 1 base and 9 bases, there was a span of 8 bases. CDR1 is SGHNT, CDR2 YYREEE, per germline (reference sequence). The CDR3 sequence is 12 residues long. The CDR3 DNA is TGTGCCAGCAGCTTGACCGGCTCTGAGCAGTTCTTC. Its translation: CASSLTGSEQFF.

This rearrangement joins TRBV9 to TRBJ2-2; TRBD1 or TRBD2 may be the D gene (5 bases each). Germline CDR1 and CDR2: SGDLS and YYNGEE. CDR3 length: 16 amino acids. V lost 0 bases and J 8 bases, leaving 17 bases between the germline ends. The CDR3 sequence is CASSVAIRKGTGELFF. For the CDR3, the DNA is TGTGCCAGCAGCGTAGCTATCCGAAAAGGGACGGGGGAGCTGTTTTTT.

CDR3 sequence reads: CASSLTARVHYGYTF. The CDR3 DNA is TGTGCCAGCAGTTTAACCGCCAGGGTACACTATGGCTACACCTTC. This chain joins TRBV27 and TRBJ1-2, with a possible D match to TRBD1 (5 bases). In germline, CDR1 is MNHEY, CDR2 SMNVEV (reference sequence). V was pared by 2 bases and J by 3 bases, with 13 bases between. The CDR3 is 15 residues long.

The chain uses TRBV19 and TRBJ2-7, with 9 bases that match TRBD1. This CDR3 has 14 residues. V gave up 5 bases and J gave up 4 bases; unmatched junction bases: 6. CDR1 LNHDA and CDR2 SQIVND come from the germline V gene (reference sequence). Here the CDR3 DNA reads TGTGCCAGTAGTGGGACAGGGACCGGGTACGAGCAGTACTTC. The encoded protein is CASSGTGTGYEQYF.

This chain connects TRBV14 to TRBJ1-6; D possibly corresponds to TRBD1 (6 bases). The germline V gene encodes CDR1 SGHDN and CDR2 FVKESK. The CDR3 has 17 residues. V dropped 1 base and J dropped 7 bases, with 17 bases sitting between them. CDR3 DNA: TGTGCCAGCAGCCAAGCCCCTACGACAGGCCTAAATTCACCCCTCCACTTT. Amino acid sequence: CASSQAPTTGLNSPLHF.

The rearrangement links TRBV7-3 to TRBJ2-5; TRBD1 matches at 9 bases. V gave up 6 bases and J gave up 3 bases; unmatched junction bases: 5. Germline assignment: CDR1 SGHTA and CDR2 FQGTGA. This CDR3 region has 14 residues. CDR3 protein: CASSSGTGKETQYF. DNA of the CDR3: TGTGCCAGCAGTTCCGGGACAGGGAAAGAGACCCAGTACTTC.

The rearrangement links TRBV9 to TRBJ2-1; tentatively, D is TRBD2 (6 bases). The V end lost 4 bases, the J end lost 7 bases, and 18 bases lay between the germline ends. This CDR3 is built from 15 residues. CDR1 SGDLS and CDR2 YYNGEE come from the germline V gene. CDR3 sequence (DNA): TGTGCCAGCAGCCGGGACTCTCGGCAAGCGAATGAGCAGTTCTTC. Its protein product is CASSRDSRQANEQFF. The variable domain in full, with the rest retrieved from reference TRBV9 and TRBJ2-1, is DSGVTQTPKHLITATGQRVTLRCSPRSGDLSVYWYQQSLDQGLQFLIQYYNGEERAKGNILERFSAQQFPDLHSELNLSSLELGDSALYFCASSRDSRQANEQFFGPGTRLTVL.

This clone was seen many times. Other nucleotide sequences from this sample produce the same CDR3. The rearrangement joins TRBV12-3 or TRBV12-4 to TRBJ1-1; D is perhaps TRBD1 (5 bases). The CDR3 extends over 12 amino acids. V gave up 2 bases and J gave up 6 bases, with 7 bases separating them. For the CDR3, the DNA is TGTGCCAGCAGTTTAAGAGGGGCTGAAGCTTTCTTT. Protein product: CASSLRGAEAFF.

This chain joins TRBV7-2 and TRBJ2-5; D not certain. The CDR3 sequence is 13 residues long. Trimming stripped 7 bases from V and 5 bases from J, with 14 bases between. CDR1 is SGHTA and CDR2 is FQGNSA in the germline V gene. The CDR3 loop reads CASTTRSVETQYF. The CDR3 nucleotides read TGTGCCAGCACCACGAGGAGCGTGGAGACCCAGTACTTC.

V is TRBV5-4 and J is TRBJ2-6, with 9 bases fitting TRBD1. Germline CDR1 SGHNT, CDR2 YYREEE (reference sequence). The length of the CDR3 is 17 residues. J lost 2 bases, V lost 4 bases, and 7 bases had no gene match. The CDR3 DNA sequence: TGTGCCAGCAGCCAAGGACAGGGGATCCCTGGGGCCAACGTCCTGACTTTC. Translating gives CASSQGQGIPGANVLTF.

The chain employs TRBV5-4 and TRBJ1-5, with 8 bases matching TRBD1. The CDR3 length is 20 residues. CDR1 and CDR2 (germline): SGHNT, YYREEE (reference sequence). J lost 5 bases, V lost 4 bases, and 23 bases had no gene match. DNA of the CDR3: TGTGCCAGCAGCCCCTACTGTTGTGGGGCGGGACAGGCCCAGGATCAGCCCCAGCATTTT. As protein: CASSPYCCGAGQAQDQPQHF.

This chain connects TRBV5-4 to TRBJ1-1; D is uncertain. Germline-derived CDR1 and CDR2 are SGHNT and YYREEE (reference sequence). The CDR3 is made up of 14 amino acids. V was trimmed by 0 bases and J by 8 bases, leaving 14 bases between them. The CDR3 sequence is CASSLDASGSEAFF. The CDR3, as DNA: TGTGCCAGCAGCTTGGATGCGTCGGGGTCCGAAGCTTTCTTT.

V gene TRBV29-1 combines with J gene TRBJ2-7, with a weak D call TRBD2 (5 bases). The CDR3 has 14 residues. Germline CDR1 reads SQVTM; CDR2 reads ANQGSEA. Trimming took 4 bases from V and 6 from J, leaving 19 bases between them. CDR3 bases: TGCAGCGTTGGGGCCGCTACTAGAGGTACCGAGCAGTACTTC. This sequence encodes CSVGAATRGTEQYF.

The J gene is TRBJ2-7, the V gene TRBV25-1; D is unclear. The CDR3 sequence is 14 residues long. Germline V gene data show CDR1 as MGHDK and CDR2 as SYGVNS. V was cut by 1 base and J by 0 bases, with 7 bases left in between. CDR3 amino acids: CASSEFRSSYEQYF. The CDR3 nucleotides read TGTGCCAGCAGTGAATTCAGGAGCTCCTACGAGCAGTACTTC.

This sequence joins TRBV19 and TRBJ2-5, with 11 bases matching TRBD1. J lost 2 bases, V lost 3 bases, and 5 bases had no gene match. The CDR3 length is 16 residues. CDR1 is LNHDA and CDR2 is SQIVND in the germline V gene (reference sequence). The CDR3 DNA reads as TGTGCCAGTAGTATCGGGACAGGGGGATGGCAAGAGACCCAGTACTTC. It translates to CASSIGTGGWQETQYF. Full variable domain (outside the CDR3, taken from reference TRBV19 and TRBJ2-5): DGGITQSPKYLFRKEGQNVTLSCEQNLNHDAMYWYRQDPGQGLRLIYYSQIVNDFQKGDIAEGYSVSREKKESFPLTVTSAQKNPTAFYLCASSIGTGGWQETQYFGPGTRLLVL.

This chain links TRBV5-1 with TRBJ1-6; TRBD1 matches 7 bases. V was clipped by 0 bases and J by 16 bases; unmatched bases: 10. CDR1 and CDR2 (germline): SGHRS, YFSETQ. There are 14 residues in the CDR3. The CDR3 DNA follows: TGCGCCAGCAGCTTGGAGTCGATGGGACAGCAACTCCACTTT. Translated, it gives CASSLESMGQQLHF.

V gene TRBV7-8 combines with J gene TRBJ2-7; D unresolved. This CDR3 has 13 amino acids. The germline CDR1 and CDR2 sequences are SGHVS and FQNEAQ. The V end was cut by 5 bases, the J end by 3 bases, with 11 bases between. The CDR3 protein is CASSPRRNYEQYF. CDR3 DNA: TGTGCCAGCAGCCCCCGCCGGAACTACGAGCAGTACTTC.

This chain links TRBV2 with TRBJ1-5; 10 nucleotides line up with TRBD1. CDR1 and CDR2 (germline): SNHLY, FYNNEI. The CDR3 loop spans 15 amino acids. The trim removed 2 bases at V and 9 bases at J, leaving 7 bases unmatched. The chain's CDR3 is CASSERGTGVGPQHF. DNA for the CDR3: TGTGCCAGCAGTGAAAGGGGGACAGGGGTAGGGCCCCAGCATTTT.

J is TRBJ1-2 and V is TRBV3-1 (or the pseudogene TRBV3-2); a possible D gene is TRBD1 (5 bases). Germline CDR1 and CDR2: LGHDT and YNNKEL (reference sequence). V was trimmed by 4 bases and J by 5 bases, leaving 17 bases between them. The CDR3 is 15 amino acids. The CDR3 here is CASSPAGDGSYGYTF. The DNA of the CDR3 is TGTGCCAGCAGCCCAGCGGGGGACGGGAGTTATGGCTACACCTTC.

The chain links TRBV18 to TRBJ1-5; D is unresolved. This CDR3 is 14 amino acids long. Germline V lookup: CDR1 KGHSH, CDR2 LQKENI. V dropped 0 bases and J dropped 5 bases, with 8 bases sitting between them. The CDR3 DNA reads TGTGCCAGCTCACCACCCTCCCTGGATCAGCCCCAGCATTTT. This gives the protein CASSPPSLDQPQHF. Full variable domain (remainder filled in from reference TRBV18 and TRBJ1-5): NAGVMQNPRHLVRRRGQEARLRCSPMKGHSHVYWYRQLPEEGLKFMVYLQKENIIDESGMPKERFSAEFPKEGPSILRIQQVVRGDSAAYFCASSPPSLDQPQHFGDGTRLSIL.

This chain joins TRBV9 and TRBJ2-3, with TRBD2 matching 8 bases. From germline, CDR1 is SGDLS and CDR2 YYNGEE. V lost 2 bases and J lost 9; bases outside the gene matches: 14. The CDR3 is 16 amino acids. CDR3 sequence reads: CASSVVSGEPGGTQYF. CDR3 in DNA: TGTGCCAGCAGCGTTGTTAGCGGGGAACCCGGGGGCACGCAGTATTTT.